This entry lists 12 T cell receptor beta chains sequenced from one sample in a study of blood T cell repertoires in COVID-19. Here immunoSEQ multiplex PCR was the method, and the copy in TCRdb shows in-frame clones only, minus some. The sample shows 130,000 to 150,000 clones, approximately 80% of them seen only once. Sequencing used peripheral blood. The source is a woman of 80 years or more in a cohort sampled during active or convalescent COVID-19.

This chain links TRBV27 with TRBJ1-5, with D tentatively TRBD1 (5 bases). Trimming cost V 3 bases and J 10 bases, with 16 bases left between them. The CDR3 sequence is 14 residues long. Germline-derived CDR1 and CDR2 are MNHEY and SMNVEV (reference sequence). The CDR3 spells CASSFIPGRGPQHF. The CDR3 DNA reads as TGTGCCAGCAGTTTCATCCCGGGGCGGGGCCCCCAGCATTTT.

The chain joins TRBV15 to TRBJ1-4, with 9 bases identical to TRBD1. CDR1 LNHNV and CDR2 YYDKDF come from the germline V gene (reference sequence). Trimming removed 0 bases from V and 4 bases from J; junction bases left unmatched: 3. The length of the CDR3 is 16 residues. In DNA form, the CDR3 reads TGTGCCACCAGCAGAGAAAGGGACAGGGATAATGAAAAACTGTTTTTT. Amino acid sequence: CATSRERDRDNEKLFF.

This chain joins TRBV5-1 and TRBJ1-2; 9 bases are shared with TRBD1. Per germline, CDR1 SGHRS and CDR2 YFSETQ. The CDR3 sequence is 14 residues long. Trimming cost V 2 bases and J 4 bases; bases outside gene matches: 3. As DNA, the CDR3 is TGCGCCAGCAGCTTACAGGGGGCAATCTATGGCTACACCTTC. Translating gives CASSLQGAIYGYTF.

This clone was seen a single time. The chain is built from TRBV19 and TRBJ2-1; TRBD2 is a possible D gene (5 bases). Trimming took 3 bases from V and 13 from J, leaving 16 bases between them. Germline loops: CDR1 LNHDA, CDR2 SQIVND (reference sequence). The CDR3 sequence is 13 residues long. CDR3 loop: CASSISSVGVQFF. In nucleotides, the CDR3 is TGTGCCAGTAGTATTAGTAGCGTAGGTGTTCAGTTCTTC. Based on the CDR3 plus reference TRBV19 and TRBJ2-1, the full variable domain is DGGITQSPKYLFRKEGQNVTLSCEQNLNHDAMYWYRQDPGQGLRLIYYSQIVNDFQKGDIAEGYSVSREKKESFPLTVTSAQKNPTAFYLCASSISSVGVQFFGPGTRLTVL.

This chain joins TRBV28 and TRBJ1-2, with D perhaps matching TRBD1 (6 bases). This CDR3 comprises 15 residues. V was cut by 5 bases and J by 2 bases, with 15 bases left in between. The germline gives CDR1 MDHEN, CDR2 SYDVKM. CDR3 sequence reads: CASSPPRTANYGYTF. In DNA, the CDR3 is TGTGCCAGCAGTCCACCCAGGACAGCCAACTATGGCTACACCTTC.

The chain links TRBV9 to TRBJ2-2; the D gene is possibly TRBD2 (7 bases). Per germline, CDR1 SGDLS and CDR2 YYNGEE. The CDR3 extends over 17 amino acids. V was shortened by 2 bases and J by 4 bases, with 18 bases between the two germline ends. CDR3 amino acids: CASSVLSRGATTGELFF. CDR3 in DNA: TGTGCCAGCAGCGTCTTAAGTCGGGGGGCGACCACCGGGGAGCTGTTTTTT.

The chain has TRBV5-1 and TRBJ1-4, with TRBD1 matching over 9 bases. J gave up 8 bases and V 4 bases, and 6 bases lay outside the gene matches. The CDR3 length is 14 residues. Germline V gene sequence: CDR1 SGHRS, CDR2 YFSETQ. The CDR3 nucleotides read TGCGCCAGCAGCGTTACAGGGGGCTTCGAAAAACTGTTTTTT. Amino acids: CASSVTGGFEKLFF.

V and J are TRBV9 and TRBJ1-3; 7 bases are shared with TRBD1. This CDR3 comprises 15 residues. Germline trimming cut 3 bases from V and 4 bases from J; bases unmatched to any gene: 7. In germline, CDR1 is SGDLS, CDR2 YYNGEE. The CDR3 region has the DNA TGTGCCAGCAGCGCAAGACAGGGTCACGGAAACACCATATATTTT. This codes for CASSARQGHGNTIYF.

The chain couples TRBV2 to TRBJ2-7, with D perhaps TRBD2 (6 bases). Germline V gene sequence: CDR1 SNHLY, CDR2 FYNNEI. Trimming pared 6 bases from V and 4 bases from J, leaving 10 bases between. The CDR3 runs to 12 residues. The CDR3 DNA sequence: TGTGCCAGCAGCGAGACTAGTTACGAGCAGTACGTC. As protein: CASSETSYEQYV.

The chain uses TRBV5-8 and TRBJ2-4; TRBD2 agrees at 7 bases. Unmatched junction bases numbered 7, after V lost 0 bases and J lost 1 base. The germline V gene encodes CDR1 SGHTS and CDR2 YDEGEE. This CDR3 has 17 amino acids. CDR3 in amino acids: CASSLVNRGVAKNIQYF. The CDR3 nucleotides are TGTGCCAGCAGCTTGGTTAACCGGGGGGTGGCCAAAAACATTCAGTACTTC.

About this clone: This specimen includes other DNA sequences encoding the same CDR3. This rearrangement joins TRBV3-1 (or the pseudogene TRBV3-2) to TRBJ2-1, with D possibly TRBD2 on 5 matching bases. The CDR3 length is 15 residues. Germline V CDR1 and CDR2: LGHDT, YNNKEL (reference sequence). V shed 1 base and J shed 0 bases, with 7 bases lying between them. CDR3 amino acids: CASSQAGNSYNEQFF. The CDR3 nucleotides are TGTGCCAGCAGCCAAGCGGGGAACTCCTACAATGAGCAGTTCTTC.

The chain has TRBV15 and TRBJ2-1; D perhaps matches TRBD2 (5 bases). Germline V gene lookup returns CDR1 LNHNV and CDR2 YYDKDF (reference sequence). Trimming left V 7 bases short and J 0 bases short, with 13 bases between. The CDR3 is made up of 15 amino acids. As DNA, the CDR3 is TGTGCCACCAATTCCGATGGGAGCTCCTACAATGAGCAGTTCTTC. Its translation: CATNSDGSSYNEQFF.